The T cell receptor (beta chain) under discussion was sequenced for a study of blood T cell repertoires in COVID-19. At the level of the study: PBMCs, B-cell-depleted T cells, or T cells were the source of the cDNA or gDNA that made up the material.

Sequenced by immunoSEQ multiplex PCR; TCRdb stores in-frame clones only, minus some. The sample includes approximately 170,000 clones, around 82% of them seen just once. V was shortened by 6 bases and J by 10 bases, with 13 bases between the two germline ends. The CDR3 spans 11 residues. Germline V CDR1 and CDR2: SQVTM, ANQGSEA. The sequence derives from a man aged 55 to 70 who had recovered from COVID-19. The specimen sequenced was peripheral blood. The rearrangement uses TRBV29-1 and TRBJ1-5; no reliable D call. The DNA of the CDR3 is TGCAGCGTCGCCTCGGGAGGACCCCAGCATTTT. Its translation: CSVASGGPQHF.